The sequence of this TCR beta chain was determined in a study of T cells in Graves' hyperthyroidism and ophthalmopathy. Study-wide background: Peripheral blood samples were taken at initial diagnosis, prior to any treatment. Findings of the study overall: Also found in blood were most expanded thyroid clonotypes above 0.001. A model using 13 V-J features told ophthalmopathy apart from stable hyperthyroidism.

After removal of 2 bases from V and 6 bases from J, the junction contained 6 bases not matched to a gene. The CDR3 runs to 16 residues. In germline, CDR1 is LGHNA, CDR2 YNFKEQ. A word on this clonotype: The antigen is not known.

Using RNA transcripts as the source, TCR beta CDR3 regions were amplified. Primed by the HTBI set, a first-round RT-PCR was run on the TCR CDR3. TCRdb fed the multiplex PCR reads into MiXCR, producing one record per CDR3 protein. Altogether more than 450,000 distinct CDR3 sequences are present, 13% to 15% being singletons, with the ten largest covering over 11%. Diagnosis of hyperthyroidism was new in patients aged 18 to 65, and its duration was under 2 months. Sequenced input: blood. The rearrangement uses TRBV4-2 and TRBJ2-1, with TRBD2 identical over 11 bases. This clonotype was sampled from a woman between 40 and 55 years old with Graves' hyperthyroidism. The CDR3 DNA is TGTGCCAGCAGCCAAACACTAGCGGGAGCCTGCAATGAGCAGTTCTTC. Protein: CASSQTLAGACNEQFF.